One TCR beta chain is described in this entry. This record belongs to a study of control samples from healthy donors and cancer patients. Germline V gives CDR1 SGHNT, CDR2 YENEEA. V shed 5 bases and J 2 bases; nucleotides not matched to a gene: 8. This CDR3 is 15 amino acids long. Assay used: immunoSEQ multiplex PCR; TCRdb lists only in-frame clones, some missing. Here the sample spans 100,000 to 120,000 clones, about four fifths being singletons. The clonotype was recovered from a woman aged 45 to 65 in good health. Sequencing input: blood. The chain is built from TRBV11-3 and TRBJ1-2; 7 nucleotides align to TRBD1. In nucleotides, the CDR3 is TGTGCCAGCAGCCTCCGGGACAGTAAAAACTATGGCTACACCTTC. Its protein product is CASSLRDSKNYGYTF.